The clone carrying this TCR beta chain was observed a few times. No antigen is known for it. Germline lookup yields CDR1 DFQATT and CDR2 SNEGSKA (reference sequence). The germline V and J ends were trimmed by 2 bases and 0 bases, with 23 bases remaining between them. CDR3 length: 19 residues. Combining a sample-barcoded 5' primer with a J-beta primer mix, a second PCR ran for 7 to 11 cycles. A template-switch adaptor containing 12 random nucleotides labeled each cDNA molecule. Each sample provided no less than 3 million CDR3-containing paired-end reads. Each CDR3 protein is one row after TCRdb ran MiXCR on the 5' RACE reads. The sample carries some 290,000 distinct CDR3 sequences, around 30% recorded once. This entry is derived from a study of blood T cells in healthy people across ages. Notes on the study in general: Estimates drawn from one million T cells were deemed to understate diversity. The fall in TCR beta diversity per million T cells was roughly linear with age.

The receptor was isolated from a woman in her seventies in good health. Sequenced input: blood. The V gene is TRBV20-1, the J gene TRBJ2-1; a weak D match, TRBD2 (7 bases). Here the CDR3 reads CSARTPGAGERPSYNEQFF. CDR3 bases: TGCAGTGCTAGAACCCCAGGGGCGGGAGAGCGACCCTCCTACAATGAGCAGTTCTTC.